These 25 T cell receptor beta chains share one sample of origin, sequenced in a study of shared clonotypes between healthy human individuals. Generated by immunoSEQ multiplex PCR, the TCRdb table keeps only in-frame clones and is missing some. Altogether roughly 2.5 million clones are present, about 92% being singletons, with the ten largest covering over 0.12%. What was sequenced was naive CD4+ T cells sorted from blood. Specified subset: CD45RA+ positively selected. The receptors here all came from a man aged 18 to 29 in good health.

The gene calls are TRBV10-1 and TRBJ2-7; D possibly corresponds to TRBD2 (5 bases). Germline V lookup: CDR1 WNHNN, CDR2 SYGVQD (reference sequence). V was pared by 2 bases and J by 7 bases, with 15 bases between. The CDR3 has 14 residues. The CDR3 DNA follows: TGCGCCAGCAGTGAGGGGTCCAAACTAGGGGAGCAGTACTTC. Amino acids: CASSEGSKLGEQYF.

The chain combines TRBV19 with TRBJ1-5; TRBD1 matches at 7 bases. The ends lost 6 bases at V and 4 bases at J; junction bases unmatched: 6. CDR3 size: 14 residues. Germline V gene sequence: CDR1 LNHDA, CDR2 SQIVND (reference sequence). CDR3 DNA sequence: TGTGCCAGTAGAGACAGGGCAATAAATCAGCCCCAGCATTTT. Amino acid sequence: CASRDRAINQPQHF.

The CDR3 nucleotides are TGTGCCAGCAGCGTAGGTGGCCCCCAGGAGGGCTACAATGAGCAGTTCTTC. This codes for CASSVGGPQEGYNEQFF. The rearrangement links TRBV9 to TRBJ2-1; TRBD2 might be the D (6 bases). Per the germline V gene, CDR1 is SGDLS and CDR2 is YYNGEE. The ends were cut back, 0 bases at V and 3 bases at J, with 16 bases in the middle. The CDR3 sequence is 17 residues long. Drawing the rest from reference TRBV9 and TRBJ2-1, the complete variable domain is DSGVTQTPKHLITATGQRVTLRCSPRSGDLSVYWYQQSLDQGLQFLIQYYNGEERAKGNILERFSAQQFPDLHSELNLSSLELGDSALYFCASSVGGPQEGYNEQFFGPGTRLTVL.

The genes are TRBV5-1 and TRBJ2-5; the match to TRBD2 covers 10 bases. Trimming at V came to 4 bases and at J to 5 bases, leaving 5 bases not matched to a gene. Germline CDR1 reads SGHRS; CDR2 reads YFSETQ. The CDR3 is 14 amino acids. The CDR3 nucleotides are TGCGCCAGCAGCAGGACTAGCGGAGGGGAGACCCAGTACTTC. It translates to CASSRTSGGETQYF.

Concerning this clone itself: A junction boundary mismatches the germline segment, possibly from a read error. The V call is TRBV7-2, the J call TRBJ1-2; 7 bases are a match to TRBD1. This CDR3 spans 14 amino acids. In germline, CDR1 is SGHTA, CDR2 FQGNSA. The CDR3 coding sequence is TGTGCCAGCAGCTTAGAAACAGGGGTTTTTCCGAAGGTCTTC. As protein: CASSLETGVFPKVF.

Of note for this clone: The sample carries other DNA sequences with the same CDR3. CDR3 sequence reads: CASSLEGGSTDTQYF. In nucleotides, the CDR3 is TGTGCCAGCAGCTTGGAGGGAGGCAGCACAGATACGCAGTATTTT. V gene TRBV7-9 combines with J gene TRBJ2-3; D is possibly TRBD2 (6 bases). The CDR3 spans 15 residues. V was trimmed by 3 bases and J by 0 bases, leaving 10 bases between them. The germline V gene has CDR1 SEHNR and CDR2 FQNEAQ (reference sequence).

This clone was observed a single time. The chain links TRBV19 to TRBJ2-1; 8 positions match TRBD2. The CDR3 is made up of 13 amino acids. The germline CDR1 and CDR2 sequences are LNHDA and SQIVND (reference sequence). J lost 5 bases, V lost 7 bases, and 4 bases had no gene match. The CDR3 region has the DNA TGTGCCAGTATTAAGCGGGGGAACAATGAGCAGTTCTTC. It translates to CASIKRGNNEQFF.

The chain combines TRBV20-1 with TRBJ2-2; D is unclear. V gave up 0 bases and J gave up 7 bases, with 3 bases separating them. The CDR3 runs to 11 residues. Germline V gene data show CDR1 as DFQATT and CDR2 as SNEGSKA (reference sequence). CDR3 in DNA: TGCAGTGCTAGAGACCGCGGGGAGCTGTTTTTT. Amino acid sequence: CSARDRGELFF.

The V and J genes are TRBV19 and TRBJ2-7, with D possibly TRBD2 on 6 matching bases. V dropped 4 bases and J dropped 0 bases, with 10 bases sitting between them. CDR3 length: 14 residues. CDR1 is LNHDA and CDR2 is SQIVND in the germline V gene (reference sequence). The CDR3 nucleotides read TGTGCCAGTAGTACGTCTAGCGTCTCCTACGAGCAGTACTTC. Translation gives CASSTSSVSYEQYF.

This chain joins TRBV6-5 and TRBJ2-7; 9 positions agree with TRBD2. The V gene's germline CDR1 is MNHEY and CDR2 SVGAGI. There are 15 residues in the CDR3. V gave up 3 bases and J gave up 3 bases; unmatched junction bases: 6. This CDR3 is CASSYLASGIYEQYF. The DNA of the CDR3 is TGTGCCAGCAGTTATTTGGCTAGCGGGATCTACGAGCAGTACTTC.

V is TRBV4-1 and J is TRBJ1-2, with D uncertain. This CDR3 spans 15 amino acids. Germline CDR1 MGHRA, CDR2 YSYEKL. Between the trimmed V and J ends, which lost 0 bases and 5 bases, there was a span of 13 bases. The DNA of the CDR3 is TGCGCCAGCAGCCAAGATAACGATGCAGCATATGGCTACACCTTC. Translating it yields CASSQDNDAAYGYTF.

The chain links TRBV9 to TRBJ2-1; D is unclear. The CDR3 loop spans 16 amino acids. The V gene's germline CDR1 is SGDLS and CDR2 YYNGEE. V dropped 0 bases and J dropped 4 bases, with 14 bases sitting between them. CDR3 coding DNA: TGTGCCAGCAGCGTAGGATCGGCAGTCGGTTACAATGAGCAGTTCTTC. This translates into CASSVGSAVGYNEQFF.

This chain joins TRBV5-1 and TRBJ2-1, with 7 nucleotides matching TRBD1. CDR3 length: 17 amino acids. Germline V gene lookup returns CDR1 SGHRS and CDR2 YFSETQ. With 0 bases clipped from V and 7 bases from J, the junction kept 13 bases outside the gene matches. The CDR3 protein is CASSLGQGSGVWNEQFF. CDR3 DNA: TGCGCCAGCAGCTTGGGACAGGGATCTGGGGTTTGGAATGAGCAGTTCTTC. Drawing the rest from reference TRBV5-1 and TRBJ2-1, the complete variable domain is KAGVTQTPRYLIKTRGQQVTLSCSPISGHRSVSWYQQTPGQGLQFLFEYFSETQRNKGNFPGRFSGRQFSNSRSEMNVSTLELGDSALYLCASSLGQGSGVWNEQFFGPGTRLTVL.

Notes on this clone: At the DNA level, this CDR3 is encoded by other sequences in the same sample as well. The rearrangement joins TRBV5-1 to TRBJ2-5; D is tentatively TRBD1 or TRBD2 (5 bases each). Germline CDR1 and CDR2: SGHRS and YFSETQ. V gave up 0 bases and J gave up 4 bases, with 7 bases separating them. The CDR3 consists of 13 residues. CDR3 loop: CASSLVGGETQYF. The CDR3 DNA is TGCGCCAGCAGCTTGGTTGGGGGAGAGACCCAGTACTTC.

The chain couples TRBV10-3 to TRBJ1-5; D is undetermined. V dropped 5 bases and J dropped 3 bases, with 8 bases sitting between them. This CDR3 is 13 amino acids long. Germline-derived CDR1 and CDR2 are ENHRY and SYGVKD. The CDR3, as DNA: TGTGCCATCAGTAGACAAGACAATCAGCCCCAGCATTTT. Protein: CAISRQDNQPQHF.

As DNA, the CDR3 is TGTGCCAGCAGTGAATGGATTGAGTACACTGAAGCTTTCTTT. Translating gives CASSEWIEYTEAFF. This chain joins TRBV6-1 and TRBJ1-1; unclear D gene. V was cut by 2 bases and J by 3 bases, with 10 bases left in between. Germline V gene sequence: CDR1 MNHNS, CDR2 SASEGT. The CDR3 consists of 14 residues.

In this sample, this clone turned up a few times. The chain is built from TRBV14 and TRBJ2-1; tentatively, D is TRBD1 (6 bases). This CDR3 is 17 amino acids long. CDR1 is SGHDN, CDR2 FVKESK, per germline. The V gene lost 1 base and the J gene lost 0 bases, with 13 bases spanning the gap. The CDR3 here is CASSQVGAVSSYNEQFF. The CDR3 DNA is TGTGCCAGCAGCCAAGTGGGGGCCGTCAGCTCCTACAATGAGCAGTTCTTC.

This clone was picked up a small number of times. This sample also contains other DNA sequences that code for the same CDR3. The chain has TRBV2 and TRBJ2-7, with D possibly being TRBD2 (5 bases). Germline lookup yields CDR1 SNHLY and CDR2 FYNNEI. Trimming left V 4 bases short and J 0 bases short, with 7 bases between. The CDR3 covers 13 residues. CDR3 sequence: CASSVAGSYEQYF. The DNA for the CDR3 is TGTGCCAGCAGTGTCGCGGGCTCCTACGAGCAGTACTTC. The full variable domain, rest sourced from reference TRBV2 and TRBJ2-7, is EPEVTQTPSHQVTQMGQEVILRCVPISNHLYFYWYRQILGQKVEFLVSFYNNEISEKSEIFDDQFSVERPDGSNFTLKIRSTKLEDSAMYFCASSVAGSYEQYFGPGTRLTVT.

Note on this clone: The same CDR3 can be traced to other DNA sequences in this sample. This chain joins TRBV18 and TRBJ1-3; the D gene is possibly TRBD1 (6 bases). Trimming took off 5 bases at V and 1 base at J, with 6 bases between the two ends. The germline gives CDR1 KGHSH, CDR2 LQKENI. This CDR3 is 13 amino acids long. CDR3 sequence: CASSTGSGNTIYF. The CDR3 DNA follows: TGTGCCAGCTCAACAGGGTCTGGAAACACCATATATTTT.

The rearrangement links TRBV9 to TRBJ1-2; D not resolved. V was clipped by 7 bases and J by 8 bases, with 15 bases between them. Germline V gives CDR1 SGDLS, CDR2 YYNGEE. The CDR3 totals 12 residues. For the CDR3, the DNA is TGTGCCAGCTCCCAACCGGCTAGGGGCTACACCTTC. Its protein is CASSQPARGYTF.

The J gene is TRBJ1-5, the V gene TRBV30; perhaps TRBD1 as D (5 bases). The CDR3 is 14 residues long. V gave up 1 base and J gave up 11 bases, with 18 bases separating them. CDR1 GTSNPN and CDR2 SVGIG come from the germline V gene (reference sequence). CDR3 bases: TGTGCCTGGAGTGCAGGGACGGAGCTGGGGTCCCAGCATTTT. Residues: CAWSAGTELGSQHF.

The rearrangement links TRBV15 to TRBJ1-1; 8 bases agree with TRBD1. The CDR3 sequence is 15 residues long. J gave up 6 bases and V 4 bases, and 10 bases lay outside the gene matches. Per germline, CDR1 LNHNV and CDR2 YYDKDF (reference sequence). Here the CDR3 DNA reads TGTGCCACCAGCATATCCGGGACAGGCGAGGCTGAAGCTTTCTTT. Translated, it gives CATSISGTGEAEAFF. The full variable domain, with the rest looked up from reference TRBV15 and TRBJ1-1, is DAMVIQNPRYQVTQFGKPVTLSCSQTLNHNVMYWYQQKSSQAPKLLFHYYDKDFNNEADTPDNFQSRRPNTSFCFLDIRSPGLGDTAMYLCATSISGTGEAEAFFGQGTRLTVV.

This chain connects TRBV6-4 to TRBJ2-2; D gene uncertain. Per germline, CDR1 MRHNA and CDR2 SNTAGT. The CDR3 runs to 15 residues. V was shortened by 2 bases and J by 4 bases, with 11 bases between the two germline ends. CDR3 nucleotides: TGTGCCAGCAGTGACCAGCCGATAGGCACCGGGGAGCTGTTTTTT. The encoded protein is CASSDQPIGTGELFF.

The chain joins TRBV6-5 to TRBJ2-7; either TRBD1 or TRBD2 may supply D (5 bases each). The V end lost 5 bases, the J end lost 4 bases, and 15 bases lay between the germline ends. Germline V CDR1 and CDR2: MNHEY, SVGAGI. CDR3 length: 14 amino acids. The CDR3 bases are TGTGCCAGCAGTCGGGGACCAGGAATTTACGAGCAGTACTTC. It codes for CASSRGPGIYEQYF.

J is TRBJ1-2 and V is TRBV30, with 11 bases matching TRBD1. The junction had 18 bases not matched to a gene; V was cut back by 3 bases and J by 6 bases. The CDR3 length is 18 residues. Germline V gene sequence: CDR1 GTSNPN, CDR2 SVGIG (reference sequence). CDR3 bases: TGTGCCTGGAGCCCCAGGGACAGGGGGTTTTTTGGAGCCCATGGCTACACCTTC. Its translation is CAWSPRDRGFFGAHGYTF. The full variable domain, its missing parts supplied by reference TRBV30 and TRBJ1-2, is SQTIHQWPATLVQPVGSPLSLECTVEGTSNPNLYWYRQAAGRGLQLLFYSVGIGQISSEVPQNLSASRPQDRQFILSSKKLLLSDSGFYLCAWSPRDRGFFGAHGYTFGSGTRLTVV.